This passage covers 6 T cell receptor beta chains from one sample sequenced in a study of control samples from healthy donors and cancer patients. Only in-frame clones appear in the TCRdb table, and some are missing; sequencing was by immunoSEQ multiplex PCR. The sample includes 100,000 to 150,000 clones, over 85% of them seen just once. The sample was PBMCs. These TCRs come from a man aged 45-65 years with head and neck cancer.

The CDR3 spells CASSVGPVTDTQYF. CDR3 nucleotide sequence: TGTGCCAGCAGCGTAGGCCCAGTTACAGATACGCAGTATTTT. V and J are TRBV9 and TRBJ2-3; D gene unclear. Deletions cut 0 bases from V and 3 bases from J, with 8 bases between. The germline gives CDR1 SGDLS, CDR2 YYNGEE. The CDR3 sequence is 14 residues long.

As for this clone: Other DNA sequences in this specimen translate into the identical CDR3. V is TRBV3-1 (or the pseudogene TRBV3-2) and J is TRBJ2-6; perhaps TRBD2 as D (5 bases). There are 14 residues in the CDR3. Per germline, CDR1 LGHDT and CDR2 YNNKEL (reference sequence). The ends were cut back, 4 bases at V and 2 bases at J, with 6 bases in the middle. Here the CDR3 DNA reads TGTGCCAGCAGCCCCGGGGCTGGGGCCAACGTCCTGACTTTC. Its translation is CASSPGAGANVLTF.

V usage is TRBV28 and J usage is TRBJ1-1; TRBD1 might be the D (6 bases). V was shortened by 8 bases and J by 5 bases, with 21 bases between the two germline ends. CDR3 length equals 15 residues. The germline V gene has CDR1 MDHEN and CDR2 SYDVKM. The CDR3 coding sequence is TGTGCCAGCGGGGGGGCGTCTAGTCTGAGTACTGAAGCTTTCTTT. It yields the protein CASGGASSLSTEAFF.

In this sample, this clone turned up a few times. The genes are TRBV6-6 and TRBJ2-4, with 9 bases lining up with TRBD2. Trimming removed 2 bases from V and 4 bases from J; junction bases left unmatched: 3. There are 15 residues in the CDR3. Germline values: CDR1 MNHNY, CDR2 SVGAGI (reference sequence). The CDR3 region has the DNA TGTGCCAGCAGTTACCTTAGCGGGGGTAAAAACATTCAGTACTTC. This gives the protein CASSYLSGGKNIQYF.

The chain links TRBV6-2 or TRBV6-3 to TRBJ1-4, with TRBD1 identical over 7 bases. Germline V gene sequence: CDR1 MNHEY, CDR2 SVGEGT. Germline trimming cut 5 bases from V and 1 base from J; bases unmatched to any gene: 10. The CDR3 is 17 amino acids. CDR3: CASSADREGETNEKLFF. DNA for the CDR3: TGTGCCAGCAGTGCCGACAGGGAAGGGGAAACTAATGAAAAACTGTTTTTT.

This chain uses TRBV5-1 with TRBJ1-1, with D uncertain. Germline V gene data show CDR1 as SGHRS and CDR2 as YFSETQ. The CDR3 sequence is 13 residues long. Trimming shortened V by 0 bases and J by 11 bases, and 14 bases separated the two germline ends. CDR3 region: CASSLDDNRMAFF. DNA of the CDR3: TGCGCCAGCAGCTTGGATGACAACCGAATGGCTTTCTTT. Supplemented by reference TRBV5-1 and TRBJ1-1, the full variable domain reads KAGVTQTPRYLIKTRGQQVTLSCSPISGHRSVSWYQQTPGQGLQFLFEYFSETQRNKGNFPGRFSGRQFSNSRSEMNVSTLELGDSALYLCASSLDDNRMAFFGQGTRLTVV.